This T cell receptor (beta chain) was profiled in a study of blood T cell repertoires in COVID-19. Across the whole study: Italy, Spain and the United States were the sources of the convalescent and acute COVID-19 samples.

CDR1 MNHEY and CDR2 SVGAGI come from the germline V gene. The CDR3 runs 15 residues. V lost 7 bases, J lost 2 bases, and 5 bases stayed unmatched. As handled by the study authors: Quantification of nucleated cells was approximated via reference gene primer amplification. The table came from immunoSEQ multiplex PCR; TCRdb's copy has only in-frame clones and leaves some out. V, J and clone size reflect that table, while D and trimming were determined from the DNA. This sample has 170,000 or so clones; 80% to 90% occur once, and the top ten carry about 8.4%. J is TRBJ2-7 and V is TRBV6-5; 13 bases match TRBD2. This receptor was identified in a woman aged 18-30 years who had recovered from COVID-19. Sequencing was carried out using PBMCs or T cells enriched from blood (not recorded which). The CDR3 spells CASTRTSGGPYEQYF. CDR3 nucleotides: TGTGCCAGCACGAGGACTAGCGGGGGCCCCTACGAGCAGTACTTC.